The 8 T cell receptor beta chains below come from one sample, sequenced in a study of chemoradiotherapy in HPV16-positive cancers. Sequencing was performed with immunoSEQ multiplex PCR; in TCRdb, only in-frame clones are kept and a portion is missing. The sample carries about 3,500 clones, approximately 80% recorded once. This specimen was tumor tissue, taken from a patient who underwent chemoradiotherapy. Receptors were obtained from a human donor with HPV-associated anogenital cancer.

The rearrangement joins TRBV19 to TRBJ1-1; possibly TRBD1 for D (5 bases). The germline CDR1 and CDR2 sequences are LNHDA and SQIVND (reference sequence). CDR3 length equals 13 residues. Trimming pared 6 bases from V and 4 bases from J, leaving 12 bases between. CDR3 amino acids: CASSTGTVTEAFF. Here the CDR3 DNA reads TGTGCCAGTAGCACCGGGACCGTCACTGAAGCTTTCTTT.

V usage is TRBV5-1 and J usage is TRBJ1-1; D may be TRBD1 (5 bases). V lost 2 bases to trimming and J lost 1 base, with 9 bases between them. The CDR3 has 14 amino acids. The germline gives CDR1 SGHRS, CDR2 YFSETQ. The CDR3 DNA follows: TGCGCCAGCAGCTTTGACGGGGGGAACACTGAAGCTTTCTTT. Translated: CASSFDGGNTEAFF.

V is TRBV28 and J is TRBJ1-1; possibly TRBD1 for D (5 bases). CDR3 length: 19 residues. In germline, CDR1 is MDHEN, CDR2 SYDVKM. Between the trimmed V and J ends, which lost 5 bases and 0 bases, there was a span of 25 bases. Written as DNA, the CDR3 is TGTGCCAGCAGTCCCCGCCGTGGGGCAGGCCTTGGCCTGAACACTGAAGCTTTCTTT. It translates to CASSPRRGAGLGLNTEAFF.

The V call is TRBV19, the J call TRBJ2-7; 13 nucleotides agree with TRBD2. The CDR3 length is 17 residues. The V and J ends lost 10 bases and 0 bases, in that order; junction bases with no gene match: 12. Germline CDR1 is LNHDA and CDR2 is SQIVND (reference sequence). The DNA for the CDR3 is TGTGCCAAAAACCCCGGGACTAGCGGGAATTACTCCTACGAGCAGTACTTC. Its protein product is CAKNPGTSGNYSYEQYF. Full variable domain (rest looked up from reference TRBV19 and TRBJ2-7): DGGITQSPKYLFRKEGQNVTLSCEQNLNHDAMYWYRQDPGQGLRLIYYSQIVNDFQKGDIAEGYSVSREKKESFPLTVTSAQKNPTAFYLCAKNPGTSGNYSYEQYFGPGTRLTVT.

This chain joins TRBV10-3 and TRBJ2-2; a possible D gene is TRBD2 (5 bases). Trimming shortened V by 10 bases and J by 1 base, and 7 bases separated the two germline ends. The CDR3 runs to 12 residues. CDR1 and CDR2 from the germline V gene are ENHRY and SYGVKD. This CDR3 reads CATGGNTGELFF. The CDR3 DNA reads as TGTGCCACTGGAGGGAACACCGGGGAGCTGTTTTTT.

The chain is built from TRBV19 and TRBJ1-2; TRBD1 aligns across 9 bases. The CDR3 is made up of 14 amino acids. Trimming took 6 bases from V and 4 from J; bases not matched to a gene: 6. The V gene's germline CDR1 is LNHDA and CDR2 SQIVND (reference sequence). The CDR3 DNA follows: TGTGCCAGTAGCGACGGGACAGGGACCTATGGCTACACCTTC. Translating it yields CASSDGTGTYGYTF.

The chain uses TRBV7-9 and TRBJ2-5; 7 bases align to TRBD2. From germline, CDR1 is SEHNR and CDR2 FQNEAQ (reference sequence). The ends lost 7 bases at V and 9 bases at J; junction bases unmatched: 5. The CDR3 extends over 11 amino acids. CDR3 region: CASTREGAQYF. CDR3 bases: TGTGCCAGCACCAGGGAGGGCGCCCAGTACTTC.

The chain has TRBV6-1 and TRBJ1-2; D might be TRBD1 (5 bases). V shed 5 bases and J shed 10 bases, with 17 bases lying between them. The germline V gene encodes CDR1 MNHNS and CDR2 SASEGT. The CDR3 spans 13 residues. In nucleotides, the CDR3 is TGTGCCAGCAGTCTTGACAGCGGCAACCCCTACACCTTC. Protein sequence: CASSLDSGNPYTF.